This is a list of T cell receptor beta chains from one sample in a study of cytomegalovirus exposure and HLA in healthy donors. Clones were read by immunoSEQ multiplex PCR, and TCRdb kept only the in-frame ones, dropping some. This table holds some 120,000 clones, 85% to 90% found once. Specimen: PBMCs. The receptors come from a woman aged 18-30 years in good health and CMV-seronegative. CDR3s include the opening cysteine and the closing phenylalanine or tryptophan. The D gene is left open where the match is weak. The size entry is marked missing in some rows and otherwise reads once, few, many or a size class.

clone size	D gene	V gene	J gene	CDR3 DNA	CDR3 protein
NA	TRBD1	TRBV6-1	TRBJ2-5	TGTGCCAGCAGTAAATGGGACAGCCAAGAGACCCAGTACTTC	CASSKWDSQETQYF
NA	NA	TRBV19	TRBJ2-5	TGTGCCAGTAGTATCGGCAGGGGTGAGACCCAGTACTTC	CASSIGRGETQYF
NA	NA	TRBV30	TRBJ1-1	TGTGCCTGGGCCTGGAGGGCTGAAGCTTTCTTT	CAWAWRAEAFF
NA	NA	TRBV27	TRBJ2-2	TGTGCCAGCAGTTCCAGGACGAACACCGGGGAGCTGTTTTTT	CASSSRTNTGELFF
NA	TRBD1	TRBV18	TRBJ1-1	TGTGCCAGCTCACCCGGGACAGCAACCACTGAAGCTTTCTTT	CASSPGTATTEAFF
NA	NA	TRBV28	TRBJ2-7	TGTGCCAGCAGTCGATGGCGGGATTCCTACGAGCAGTACTTC	CASSRWRDSYEQYF
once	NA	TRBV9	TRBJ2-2	TGTGCCAGCAGCGTAACAAGCGGCACCGGGGAGCTGTTTTTT	CASSVTSGTGELFF
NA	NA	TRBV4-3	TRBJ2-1	TGCGCCAGCAGCCAAGATAATAAGGGGAGGGAGCAGTTCTTC	CASSQDNKGREQFF
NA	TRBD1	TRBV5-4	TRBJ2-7	TGTGCCAGCGGGCTGGACAGGACCTACGAGCAGTACTTC	CASGLDRTYEQYF
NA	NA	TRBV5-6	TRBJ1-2	TGTGCCAGCATCCCGCGCTTGGCGGGGGGTTCGAACTATGGCTACACCTTC	CASIPRLAGGSNYGYTF
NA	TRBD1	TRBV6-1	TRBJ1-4	TGTGCCAGCAGGCCTGCCGGGACAGGGGGTGAAAAACTGTTTTTT	CASRPAGTGGEKLFF
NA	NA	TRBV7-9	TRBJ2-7	TGTGCCAGCAGCCTGACTTTGGCCTACGAGCAGTACTTC	CASSLTLAYEQYF
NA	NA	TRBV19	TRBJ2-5	TGTGCCAGTAGCCTGAAAGGCCGGGAACAGTACTTC	CASSLKGREQYF
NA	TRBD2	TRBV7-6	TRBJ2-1	TGTGCCAGCAGCTTATTACGGCGGGAGTATGGAAATGAGCAGTTCTTC	CASSLLRREYGNEQFF
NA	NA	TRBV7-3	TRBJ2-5	TGTGCCAGCAGCTTAGCAGGGGGAGGTCGAGAGACCCAGTACTTC	CASSLAGGGRETQYF
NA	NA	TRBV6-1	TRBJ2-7	TGTGCCAGCAGACCAGACAGCTACGAGCAGTACTTC	CASRPDSYEQYF
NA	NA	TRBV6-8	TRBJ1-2	TGTGCCAGCAGTTACTCGGGATATAGAGGACAACTATTAGGCTACACCTTC	CASSYSGYRGQLLGYTF
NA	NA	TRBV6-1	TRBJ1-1	TGTGCCAGCAGTATCGGACAGTTGAATTTAGCTGAAGCTTTCTTT	CASSIGQLNLAEAFF
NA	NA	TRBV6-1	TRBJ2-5	TGTGCCAGCAGTGAAACCCCAGGGAAGGTTGATTGGACCCAGTACTTC	CASSETPGKVDWTQYF
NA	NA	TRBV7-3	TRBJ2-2	TGTGCCAGCAGCTTAGGAGGGACAGTTCTGAACACCGGGGAGCTGTTTTTT	CASSLGGTVLNTGELFF
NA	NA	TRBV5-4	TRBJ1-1	TGTGCCAGCAGCTTGGCCCAGAACACTGAAGCTTTCTTT	CASSLAQNTEAFF
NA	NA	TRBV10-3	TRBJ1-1	TGTGCCATCGGGCGGGGGTCGGCCACTGAAGCTTTCTTT	CAIGRGSATEAFF
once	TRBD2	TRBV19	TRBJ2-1	TGTGCCAGTAGCGCTTTAGCGGGGGTCTCCTACAATGAGCAGTTCTTC	CASSALAGVSYNEQFF
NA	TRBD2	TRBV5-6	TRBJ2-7	TGTGCCAGCAGCTTAGGAGCGGGAGTTTTCGAGCAGTACTTC	CASSLGAGVFEQYF
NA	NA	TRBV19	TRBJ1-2	TGTGCCAGTAGCAGTCTACGGGAAGGCAGCTATGGCTACACCTTC	CASSSLREGSYGYTF
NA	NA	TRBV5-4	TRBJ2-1	TGTGCCAGCAGCCCGTGGTCAGGGGGGCACAATGAGCAGTTCTTC	CASSPWSGGHNEQFF
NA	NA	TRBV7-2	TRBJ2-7	TGTGCCAGCAGCTTATCCGCAGGGGTCTTCTACGAGCAGTACTTC	CASSLSAGVFYEQYF